The clone carrying this T cell receptor (beta chain) occurred a few times. Cohorts were determined from participant-reported clinical history. For recovered donors of Cohort 3, there were two negative PCRs, clearance, or symptom resolution. The entry originates in a study of blood T cell repertoires in COVID-19. Whole-study context: PBMCs, B-cell-depleted T cells, or T cells provided the cDNA or gDNA that made up the material.

Germline lookup yields CDR1 KGHSH and CDR2 LQKENI. The CDR3 length is 13 residues. V gave up 5 bases and J gave up 4 bases; unmatched junction bases: 1. Sequencing was performed with immunoSEQ multiplex PCR; in TCRdb, only in-frame clones are kept and a portion is missing. The sample holds 310,000 or so clones, roughly 87% seen once. This receptor was taken from a woman aged 18-29 years who had recovered from COVID-19. Sample: PBMCs or T cells enriched from blood (not recorded which). The chain links TRBV18 to TRBJ2-5; 10 nucleotides line up with TRBD1. CDR3 protein: CASSWTGGETQYF. CDR3 coding DNA: TGTGCCAGCTCATGGACAGGGGGAGAGACCCAGTACTTC.